What follows is one TCR beta chain and its context. The antigen is undetermined. Other DNA sequences from this sample encode an identical CDR3 as well. The CDR3 extends over 13 amino acids. With 5 bases removed from V and 5 bases from J, the gap between germline ends came to 12 bases. Germline lookup yields CDR1 SGHTA and CDR2 FQGNSA. Per the original data handling: As immunoSEQ supplied junction-only sequences (without quality scores), filtering differed. The method was immunoSEQ multiplex PCR; TCRdb's version includes in-frame clones alone and lacks a portion of them. V, J and clone size are those of that table, while D and trimming were read from the DNA. The sample records 2 million to 2.5 million clones, over 85% being singletons. The data were taken from a study of shared clonotypes between healthy human individuals. General study findings and limits: Despite large depth, rarefaction showed incomplete sorted-subset sequencing.

CD45RA-negative memory and CD45RA+ naive subsets were split from the CD4+ cells. Sequenced input: naive CD4+ T cells from PBMCs. Subset specified: CD45RA+ positively selected. The source is a man in his late teens or twenties in good health. Some clones in this sample may be carry-over from other donors' samples. The chain links TRBV7-2 to TRBJ2-5; D gene uncertain. The CDR3 DNA sequence: TGTGCCAGCAGCCTATCCGGGTCGGAGACCCAGTACTTC. Its protein is CASSLSGSETQYF.